The rows below give T cell receptor beta chains drawn from one sample of a study of CD8 T cells in Susac syndrome. One entry per CDR3 protein, called by TCRdb with MiXCR from the immunoSEQ multiplex PCR reads. The sample includes some 180,000 distinct CDR3 sequences, around 96% seen only once; the top ten take approximately 0.098%. The sample was CD4+ T cells from PBMCs. The origin of the receptors is a human donor in good health. Each CDR3 is given with its conserved first and last residue. Each record gives: D gene, J gene, V gene, clone size, CDR3 protein, CDR3 DNA. The D gene is left open where the match is weak. Rows may omit the clone size; those that give it use once, few, many or a size class.

. | TRBJ1-2 | TRBV20-1 | . | CSASFRGSGYTF | TGCAGTGCTAGTTTCAGGGGCAGTGGCTACACCTTC
. | TRBJ1-4 | TRBV30 | . | CAWSVRQDEKLFF | TGTGCCTGGAGTGTACGCCAGGATGAAAAACTGTTTTTT
. | TRBJ2-7 | TRBV29-1 | . | CSVRAWDKDSFEQYF | TGCAGCGTCCGGGCCTGGGACAAGGATTCCTTCGAGCAGTACTTC
TRBD2 | TRBJ2-5 | TRBV5-1 | . | CASSASGQETQYF | TGCGCCAGCTCAGCTAGCGGTCAAGAGACCCAGTACTTC
. | TRBJ1-5 | TRBV7-9 | . | CASSRGPDQPQHF | TGTGCCAGCAGCCGGGGGCCAGACCAGCCCCAGCATTTT
. | TRBJ2-3 | TRBV5-6 | . | CASSLGSSGTDTQYF | TGTGCCAGCAGCTTGGGGTCTAGCGGCACAGATACGCAGTATTTT
. | TRBJ1-2 | TRBV2 | . | CASSRSKLNYGYTF | TGTGCCAGCAGTCGGTCAAAGTTAAACTATGGCTACACCTTC
. | TRBJ2-1 | TRBV18 | . | CASSPLAAISYNEQFF | TGTGCCAGCTCACCACTTGCTGCGATCTCCTACAATGAGCAGTTCTTC
. | TRBJ2-4 | TRBV3-1 | . | CASSQGVGKNIQYF | TGTGCCAGCAGCCAGGGTGTAGGCAAAAACATTCAGTACTTC
. | TRBJ2-2 | TRBV29-1 | . | CSVAGRSTGELFF | TGCAGCGTTGCGGGGAGGAGCACCGGGGAGCTGTTTTTT
. | TRBJ1-2 | TRBV7-2 | . | CASSPPGQYYGYTF | TGTGCCAGCAGCCCCCCGGGGCAATACTATGGCTACACCTTC
. | TRBJ2-7 | TRBV30 | . | CAWRSLDTSSYEQYF | TGTGCCTGGAGGTCCTTGGACACCTCCTCTTACGAGCAGTACTTC
. | TRBJ2-3 | TRBV23-1 | . | CASSVSGAVDTQYF | TGCGCCAGCAGTGTCTCGGGAGCGGTAGATACGCAGTATTTT
TRBD1 | TRBJ2-3 | TRBV9 | . | CASSVGQGLGSDTQYF | TGTGCCAGCAGCGTAGGACAGGGGTTAGGATCAGATACGCAGTATTTT
TRBD2 | TRBJ2-1 | TRBV5-1 | . | CASSVLPAGVEQFF | TGCGCCAGCAGCGTGCTTCCAGCGGGAGTTGAGCAGTTCTTC
. | TRBJ2-1 | TRBV7-3 | . | CASSVTDYRDNEQFF | TGTGCCAGCAGCGTAACAGATTACAGGGACAATGAGCAGTTCTTC
TRBD2 | TRBJ2-1 | TRBV20-1 | . | CSARGLAGGDNEQFF | TGCAGTGCTAGAGGCCTAGCGGGAGGGGACAATGAGCAGTTCTTC
. | TRBJ1-5 | TRBV3-1 | . | CASSQGRGEQPQHF | TGTGCCAGCAGCCAAGGGAGAGGGGAACAGCCCCAGCATTTT
TRBD1 | TRBJ2-3 | TRBV28 | . | CASSLRGRVTDTQYF | TGTGCCAGCAGTTTAAGGGGGCGCGTCACAGATACGCAGTATTTT
TRBD2 | TRBJ2-2 | TRBV27 | . | CASSRGGAGGTGELFF | TGTGCCAGCAGCCGTGGGGGGGCGGGAGGTACCGGGGAGCTGTTTTTT
. | TRBJ2-4 | TRBV29-1 | . | CSGVVGAKNIQYF | TGCAGCGGCGTGGTAGGGGCCAAAAACATTCAGTACTTC
TRBD2 | TRBJ2-1 | TRBV20-1 | . | CSARGPAGEWDEQFF | TGCAGTGCTAGAGGCCCAGCGGGAGAATGGGATGAGCAGTTCTTC
TRBD2 | TRBJ2-2 | TRBV4-2 | . | CASSQKSTAGEEGELFF | TGTGCCAGCAGCCAAAAATCGACTGCGGGAGAGGAAGGGGAGCTGTTTTTT
TRBD1 | TRBJ2-7 | TRBV3-1 | . | CASSPRDRLVDEQYF | TGTGCCAGCAGCCCCCGGGACAGGTTGGTTGACGAGCAGTACTTC
. | TRBJ2-5 | TRBV19 | . | CASSTGRGVMETQYF | TGTGCCAGTAGTACCGGCAGGGGCGTTATGGAGACCCAGTACTTC
. | TRBJ2-7 | TRBV7-2 | . | CASSLGWQGIYEQYF | TGTGCCAGCAGCTTAGGTTGGCAGGGGATTTACGAGCAGTACTTC
. | TRBJ2-7 | TRBV15 | . | CATAWLDEQYF | TGTGCCACCGCCTGGCTCGACGAGCAGTACTTC
. | TRBJ2-2 | TRBV29-1 | . | CSAKDRLNTGELFF | TGCAGCGCCAAGGACAGACTGAACACCGGGGAGCTGTTTTTT
. | TRBJ2-1 | TRBV11-2 | . | CASSLGAGWDNEQFF | TGTGCCAGCAGCTTAGGGGCGGGATGGGACAATGAGCAGTTCTTC
. | TRBJ2-7 | TRBV7-2 | . | CASGEYEQYF | TGTGCCAGCGGGGAGTACGAGCAGTACTTC
. | TRBJ2-2 | TRBV19 | . | CASSSGGEAGELFF | TGTGCCAGTAGTTCCGGGGGCGAGGCCGGGGAGCTGTTTTTT
. | TRBJ2-7 | TRBV24-1 | . | CATSDFLPGHLLYEQYF | TGTGCCACCAGTGATTTCCTGCCGGGACATCTACTTTACGAGCAGTACTTC
. | TRBJ1-4 | TRBV7-2 | once | CASSLDRGVDEKLFF | TGTGCCAGCAGCTTAGACCGAGGGGTTGATGAAAAACTGTTTTTT
TRBD1 | TRBJ2-7 | TRBV29-1 | . | CSVAGQGVDEQYF | TGCAGCGTTGCGGGACAGGGAGTAGACGAGCAGTACTTC
. | TRBJ2-1 | TRBV12-3/TRBV12-4 | . | CASSLSQGGWNEQFF | TGTGCCAGCAGTTTATCCCAGGGGGGGTGGAATGAGCAGTTCTTC
. | TRBJ2-3 | TRBV4-3 | . | CASSQDVGTDTQYF | TGCGCCAGCAGCCAAGATGTGGGTACAGATACGCAGTATTTT
TRBD2 | TRBJ2-3 | TRBV30 | . | CAWSWGGSTDTQYF | TGTGCCTGGAGTTGGGGAGGGAGCACAGATACGCAGTATTTT
. | TRBJ2-5 | TRBV6-2/TRBV6-3 | once | CASSYSSSSTAQYF | TGTGCCAGCAGTTACTCGTCTAGCAGTACGGCCCAGTACTTC
. | TRBJ2-3 | TRBV7-9 | . | CASSLAYRTDTQYF | TGTGCCAGCAGCTTAGCGTACCGGACCGATACGCAGTATTTT
. | TRBJ2-7 | TRBV29-1 | . | CSVEEAYEQYF | TGCAGCGTCGAAGAAGCCTACGAGCAGTACTTC
TRBD2 | TRBJ2-7 | TRBV28 | . | CASSRQLAGSEQYF | TGTGCCAGCAGTCGACAGCTAGCGGGGAGCGAGCAGTACTTC
TRBD2 | TRBJ2-1 | TRBV12-3/TRBV12-4 | . | CASRPGTSGRARDGEQFF | TGTGCCAGCAGGCCCGGGACTAGCGGGAGGGCCCGTGATGGTGAGCAGTTCTTC
. | TRBJ2-7 | TRBV7-9 | . | CASSLSAGNEQYF | TGTGCCAGCAGCTTAAGTGCAGGGAACGAGCAGTACTTC
. | TRBJ2-6 | TRBV27 | . | CASRVSGQPWANVLTF | TGTGCCAGCCGAGTTTCCGGACAGCCTTGGGCCAACGTCCTGACTTTC
. | TRBJ2-1 | TRBV6-6 | . | CASSASRGNNEQFF | TGTGCCAGCAGTGCCTCACGAGGGAACAATGAGCAGTTCTTC
. | TRBJ1-2 | TRBV3-1 | . | CASSQGGITANYGYTF | TGTGCCAGCAGCCAGGGAGGAATTACCGCTAACTATGGCTACACCTTC
TRBD2 | TRBJ2-1 | TRBV5-1 | . | CASILAGGREQFF | TGCGCCAGCATATTAGCGGGAGGTCGAGAGCAGTTCTTC
TRBD2 | TRBJ2-2 | TRBV19 | . | CASSRSGRAGNTGELFF | TGTGCCAGTAGTAGGAGCGGGAGGGCCGGAAACACCGGGGAGCTGTTTTTT